This T cell receptor beta chain was sequenced during a study of naive and memory T cell subsets. Overall study findings and caveats: No ground truth validated the naive and memory repertoire findings.

Looked up from germline, CDR1 is SQVTM and CDR2 is ANQGSEA. The CDR3 runs to 13 residues. Between the trimmed V and J ends, which lost 8 bases and 3 bases, there was a span of 16 bases. CD45RA-CD27- cells were effector memory; CD45RA+CD27- cells were EMRA. A note on this clonotype: The antigen is not known.

The beta constant-region primer was an equimolar mix of two oligonucleotides covering TRBC1 and TRBC2. One entry per CDR3 protein results from TCRdb running MiXCR on the UMI-ligation and nested PCR reads. The repertoire holds some 28,000 distinct CDR3 sequences, with around a tenth as singletons. The sample taken for sequencing was effector memory CD4+ T cells from blood. Subset noted: effector memory, CD45RA- CD27-. V is TRBV29-1 and J is TRBJ1-2; D is ambiguous. The TCR originated in a human donor in good health. The CDR3, as DNA: TGCAGCCCCCAGCCGAGGGCTGACTATGGCTACACCTTC. Its translation is CSPQPRADYGYTF.